Each of the 9 T cell receptor beta chains below was sequenced from the same sample in a study of T-cell memory formation after mild COVID-19. MiXCR, run by TCRdb on the 5' RACE reads, gives a single entry per CDR3 protein. The sample carries fewer than 150,000 distinct CDR3 sequences, roughly 13% recorded once. Sequenced sample: PBMCs or a T cell subset sorted from them (not recorded which). These receptor sequences come from an adult woman who had mild COVID-19 (a few samples of this study predate the infection). Cell type and time point are not known.

The chain carries TRBV4-2 and TRBJ2-5; 10 nucleotides align to TRBD1. The ends lost 1 base at V and 4 bases at J; junction bases unmatched: 6. The CDR3 has 16 residues. CDR1 is LGHNA and CDR2 is YNFKEQ in the germline V gene. CDR3 in DNA: TGTGCCAGCAGCCAAGGGGACAGGGGAGATCGAGAGACCCAGTACTTC. It translates to CASSQGDRGDRETQYF.

This clonotype was seen more than once but under ten times. V gene TRBV4-2 combines with J gene TRBJ2-2; 11 positions agree with TRBD2. The CDR3 has 18 amino acids. Germline lookup yields CDR1 LGHNA and CDR2 YNFKEQ. V lost 5 bases to trimming and J lost 8 bases; unmatched junction nucleotides: 16. CDR3 residues: CASSNHPGTSGFGGELFF. CDR3 bases: TGTGCCAGCAGCAATCACCCCGGGACTAGCGGATTCGGGGGGGAGCTGTTTTTT.

In this sample, this clonotype turned up a few times. The chain employs TRBV29-1 and TRBJ1-1; D may be TRBD1 (6 bases). The CDR3 extends over 12 amino acids. Germline values: CDR1 SQVTM, CDR2 ANQGSEA. Trimming removed 3 bases at V and 7 bases at J, with 12 bases between. In nucleotides, the CDR3 is TGCAGCGTTGAGAACAGGGTTTTTGAAGCTTTCTTT. Its translation is CSVENRVFEAFF.

This clonotype was recorded at least ten times. The rearrangement uses TRBV6-4 and TRBJ2-3; D not resolved. The CDR3 consists of 13 residues. V was cut by 1 base and J by 6 bases, with 8 bases left in between. Germline assignment: CDR1 MRHNA and CDR2 SNTAGT. The CDR3 is CASSDWAEDTQYF. CDR3 DNA sequence: TGTGCCAGCAGTGACTGGGCGGAGGATACGCAGTATTTT.

The V call is TRBV30, the J call TRBJ2-4, with a weak D call TRBD2 (5 bases). V was trimmed by 2 bases and J by 7 bases, leaving 27 bases between them. The CDR3 consists of 18 residues. Germline assignment: CDR1 GTSNPN and CDR2 SVGIG (reference sequence). Here the CDR3 DNA reads TGTGCCTGGAGTCCCCCTTATCTCTGGGCAGGAGGTAGGAACATTCAGTACTTC. Translating it yields CAWSPPYLWAGGRNIQYF.

This clonotype was picked up a small number of times. The V gene is TRBV19, the J gene TRBJ2-5; D gene unclear. Trimming pared 9 bases from V and 2 bases from J, leaving 19 bases between. From germline, CDR1 is LNHDA and CDR2 SQIVND (reference sequence). There are 15 residues in the CDR3. CDR3 in amino acids: CARLLILEKQETQYF. The CDR3 DNA reads TGTGCCAGATTACTCATACTCGAGAAACAAGAGACCCAGTACTTC.

By its share, this clonotype is large. The rearrangement joins TRBV7-9 to TRBJ1-2; TRBD1 might be the D (6 bases). Germline V gene lookup returns CDR1 SEHNR and CDR2 FQNEAQ (reference sequence). The CDR3 is 14 residues long. V was clipped by 5 bases and J by 6 bases, with 16 bases between them. CDR3 in amino acids: CASSLTGLRDGYTF. The CDR3 coding sequence is TGTGCCAGCAGCCTCACAGGGCTAAGGGATGGCTACACCTTC.

The chain carries TRBV12-3 or TRBV12-4 and TRBJ2-7; tentatively, D is TRBD2 (6 bases). V dropped 5 bases and J dropped 7 bases, with 9 bases sitting between them. The CDR3 has 11 residues. This CDR3 is CASSATSEQYF. CDR3 bases: TGTGCCAGCAGTGCGACTAGTGAGCAGTACTTC.

This clonotype has only a few counts. The chain joins TRBV20-1 to TRBJ2-1, with a tentative D call TRBD2 (5 bases). The V gene lost 3 bases and the J gene lost 4 bases, with 19 bases spanning the gap. This CDR3 has 16 residues. Germline loops: CDR1 DFQATT, CDR2 SNEGSKA (reference sequence). In nucleotides, the CDR3 is TGCAGTGCTAGGGGATTTCAGGCGGGTGATTACAATGAGCAGTTCTTC. Encoded protein: CSARGFQAGDYNEQFF.